This T cell receptor beta chain was profiled in a study of cytomegalovirus exposure and HLA in healthy donors. General observations from the study: Many donors carried some public TCRs, although rarity characterized most TCR sequences. Cytomegalovirus association was listed for about 170 TCR beta chains. TCR beta sequences numbering under 20,000 were associated with HLA alleles at 0.05 false discovery rate in a later analysis.

With 60 Vbeta and 13 Jbeta primers, the PCR was carried out. Sequenced by immunoSEQ multiplex PCR; TCRdb stores in-frame clones only, minus some. The top ten hold over 8.5% of the sample, which has about 78,000 clones, more than 65% seen once. In the case of this clone: The target antigen is unknown.

The sequence was collected from a woman aged 40 to 50 in good health and CMV-seropositive. Sequencing was performed on PBMCs.

The CDR3, as DNA: TGTGCCAGCAGTTTGGGTGAGGTTAGAGTCGAGCAGTACTTC. Encoded protein: CASSLGEVRVEQYF. The genes are TRBV28 and TRBJ2-7; D remains unclear. The CDR3 contains 14 residues. The V gene's germline CDR1 is MDHEN and CDR2 SYDVKM. Trimming pared 3 bases from V and 6 bases from J, leaving 15 bases between.